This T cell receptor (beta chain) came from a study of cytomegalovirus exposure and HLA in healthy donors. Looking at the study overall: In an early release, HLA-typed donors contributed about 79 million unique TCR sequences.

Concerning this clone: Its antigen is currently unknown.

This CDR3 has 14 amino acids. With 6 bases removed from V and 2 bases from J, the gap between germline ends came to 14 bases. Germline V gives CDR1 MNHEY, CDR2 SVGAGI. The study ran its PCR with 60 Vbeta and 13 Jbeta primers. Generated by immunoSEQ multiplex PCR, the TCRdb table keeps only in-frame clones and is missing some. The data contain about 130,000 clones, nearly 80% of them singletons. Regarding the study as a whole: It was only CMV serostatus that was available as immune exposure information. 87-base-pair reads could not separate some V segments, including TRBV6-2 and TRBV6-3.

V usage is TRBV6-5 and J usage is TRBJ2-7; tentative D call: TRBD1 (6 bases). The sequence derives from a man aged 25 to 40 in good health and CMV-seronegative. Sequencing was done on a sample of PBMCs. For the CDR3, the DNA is TGTGCCAGCAGACCGACAGGTGAAGCCTACGAGCAGTACTTC. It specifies CASRPTGEAYEQYF.